This T cell receptor beta chain came from a study of naive and memory T cell subsets. Four PCR rounds used nested alpha and beta constant region primers plus the SP2 primer. Blood and skin TCR RNA was reverse transcribed with alpha and beta constant primers. Via MiXCR, TCRdb re-called the 5' RACE reads, giving one row per CDR3 protein. The table records 55,000 to 65,000 distinct CDR3 sequences, more than 6.5% of them present only once. General study points: The RNA method is potentially sensitive to activation and differentiation changes.

Note on this clonotype: What it recognizes is unknown.

An oligonucleotide containing a UMI was ligated to the 3' end of TCR cDNA. Cells were not sorted; total RNA input targeted about 1 to 1000 ng. The sequence was collected from a female donor in good health.

The chain's CDR3 is CASSTRTAYTGELFF. The CDR3 region has the DNA TGTGCCAGTAGTACACGGACAGCTTACACCGGGGAGCTGTTTTTT. V gene TRBV19 combines with J gene TRBJ2-2, with TRBD1 as a possible D gene (6 bases). CDR3 length: 15 amino acids. V was shortened by 4 bases and J by 3 bases, with 12 bases between the two germline ends. Germline CDR1 LNHDA, CDR2 SQIVND (reference sequence).